This passage covers 32 T cell receptor beta chains from one sample sequenced in a study of cytomegalovirus exposure and HLA in healthy donors. With 60 Vbeta and 13 Jbeta primers, the PCR was carried out. Repertoires were generated with immunoSEQ multiplex PCR, while TCRdb's copy carries only in-frame clones and drops some. This sample has roughly 200,000 clones, with 76% found just once. Material for sequencing was PBMCs. The receptors were sampled from a man between 18 and 35 years old in good health and CMV-seronegative.

The chain recombines TRBV15 with TRBJ2-1; weak D call: TRBD2 (6 bases). V was trimmed by 0 bases and J by 8 bases, leaving 14 bases between them. This CDR3 is 15 amino acids long. Germline V CDR1 and CDR2: LNHNV, YYDKDF (reference sequence). CDR3 DNA: TGTGCCACCAGCAGAGATATGACCAGCGGGCATGAGCAGTTCTTC. It translates to CATSRDMTSGHEQFF.

The chain couples TRBV2 to TRBJ1-6; the D is unclear. The CDR3 loop spans 12 amino acids. The V gene lost 5 bases and the J gene lost 9 bases, with 8 bases spanning the gap. The germline V gene has CDR1 SNHLY and CDR2 FYNNEI. The CDR3 loop reads CASSLPGSPLHF. The CDR3 DNA follows: TGTGCCAGCAGTCTCCCAGGTTCACCCCTCCACTTT.

This clone was observed once. The chain employs TRBV7-8 and TRBJ2-7, with D uncertain. The germline V gene has CDR1 SGHVS and CDR2 FQNEAQ. V was pared by 3 bases and J by 3 bases, with 9 bases between. This CDR3 region has 13 residues. As DNA, the CDR3 is TGTGCCAGCAGCTTGGCACCCGACTACGAGCAGTACTTC. It is translated as CASSLAPDYEQYF.

The chain recombines TRBV28 with TRBJ2-4, with 7 positions matching TRBD1. V dropped 4 bases and J dropped 0; count of bases not matched to a gene: 9. The CDR3 sequence is 17 residues long. Germline loops: CDR1 MDHEN, CDR2 SYDVKM. The CDR3 here is CASSYRGQILAKNIQYF. The DNA for the CDR3 is TGTGCCAGCAGTTACCGGGGACAGATCCTAGCCAAAAACATTCAGTACTTC.

The chain carries TRBV18 and TRBJ2-3; 12 positions agree with TRBD2. The ends lost 2 bases at V and 4 bases at J; junction bases unmatched: 7. Germline assignment: CDR1 KGHSH and CDR2 LQKENI. The CDR3 contains 17 residues. The CDR3 DNA reads as TGTGCCAGCTCACCAGGACTAGCGGGATTTAGGTCAGATACGCAGTATTTT. Its translation is CASSPGLAGFRSDTQYF.

This rearrangement joins TRBV23-1 to TRBJ2-7; 9 bases match TRBD1. TRBV23-1 is an ORF; its function is uncertain. The junction had 11 bases not matched to a gene; V was cut back by 6 bases and J by 2 bases. The CDR3 is 16 residues long. DNA of the CDR3: TGCGCCAGCAGCTTGGGGACAGGGAACACCCCCTACGAGCAGTACTTC. This translates into CASSLGTGNTPYEQYF.

The chain recombines TRBV2 with TRBJ2-7; 11 bases fit TRBD2. This CDR3 is built from 14 residues. Germline CDR1 is SNHLY and CDR2 is FYNNEI. The V and J ends lost 10 bases and 2 bases, in that order; junction bases with no gene match: 7. The CDR3 spells CATRLAGTAYEQYF. The CDR3 region has the DNA TGTGCCACCAGACTAGCGGGGACAGCCTACGAGCAGTACTTC.

Here the CDR3 reads CASKEAGGYTF. CDR3 DNA: TGCGCCAGCAAGGAGGCGGGTGGCTACACCTTC. This chain uses TRBV5-1 with TRBJ1-2; D uncertain. V was pared by 6 bases and J by 7 bases, with 10 bases between. CDR3 length equals 11 residues. The germline V gene has CDR1 SGHRS and CDR2 YFSETQ.

The rearrangement links TRBV2 to TRBJ1-2, with D possibly matching TRBD1 (5 bases). Per germline, CDR1 SNHLY and CDR2 FYNNEI. CDR3 length equals 14 residues. V was shortened by 6 bases and J by 0 bases, with 11 bases between the two germline ends. The CDR3 loop is CASRDTGANYGYTF. The CDR3 nucleotides read TGTGCCAGCAGGGACACGGGGGCTAACTATGGCTACACCTTC.

This chain joins TRBV27 and TRBJ2-7, with TRBD1 matching 7 bases. The V and J ends lost 4 bases and 2 bases, in that order; junction bases with no gene match: 8. Germline V gives CDR1 MNHEY, CDR2 SMNVEV (reference sequence). The CDR3 runs 15 residues. CDR3 DNA sequence: TGTGCCAGCAGTTCTAGACAGGGTGAACCCTACGAGCAGTACTTC. It yields the protein CASSSRQGEPYEQYF.

DNA for the CDR3: TGTGCCATCAGGAAGGACAGGGAGAACACTGAAGCTTTCTTT. This gives the protein CAIRKDRENTEAFF. The genes are TRBV10-3 and TRBJ1-1, with 8 bases that match TRBD1. V gave up 6 bases and J gave up 1 base; unmatched junction bases: 4. The CDR3 totals 14 residues. In germline, CDR1 is ENHRY, CDR2 SYGVKD.

This clone is a singleton in its sample. The rearrangement links TRBV27 to TRBJ1-5; perhaps TRBD1 as D (5 bases). The CDR3 length is 15 residues. With 5 bases removed from V and 0 bases from J, the gap between germline ends came to 11 bases. Germline assignment: CDR1 MNHEY and CDR2 SMNVEV (reference sequence). The CDR3 bases are TGTGCCAGCAGTGCTGGGACTTATAGCAATCAGCCCCAGCATTTT. Encoded protein: CASSAGTYSNQPQHF.

The chain uses TRBV19 and TRBJ2-1; D perhaps matches TRBD2 (5 bases). The germline gives CDR1 LNHDA, CDR2 SQIVND (reference sequence). V lost 2 bases to trimming and J lost 8 bases, with 10 bases between them. CDR3 length: 13 residues. The CDR3 sequence is CASSISLAHEQFF. The CDR3 DNA is TGTGCCAGTAGTATATCGCTAGCCCATGAGCAGTTCTTC.

V gene TRBV16 combines with J gene TRBJ2-7, with D possibly being TRBD2 (6 bases). CDR1 and CDR2 (germline): KGHSY, FQNENV. This CDR3 contains 16 residues. V gave up 0 bases and J gave up 2 bases, with 14 bases separating them. CDR3 sequence (DNA): TGTGCCAGCAGCCAATCGAGAGGGACGGGGGCCTACGAGCAGTACTTC. Translating gives CASSQSRGTGAYEQYF. Using reference TRBV16 and TRBJ2-7 for the parts outside the CDR3, the full variable domain is GEEVAQTPKHLVRGEGQKAKLYCAPIKGHSYVFWYQQVLKNEFKFLISFQNENVFDETGMPKERFSAKCLPNSPCSLEIQATKLEDSAVYFCASSQSRGTGAYEQYFGPGTRLTVT.

The rearrangement links TRBV6-5 to TRBJ1-2; 9 bases are a match to TRBD1. Germline V gene data show CDR1 as MNHEY and CDR2 as SVGAGI. The CDR3 contains 13 residues. Trimming at V came to 6 bases and at J to 8 bases, leaving 7 bases not matched to a gene. The CDR3 sequence is CASSPGTGKGYTF. In DNA form, the CDR3 reads TGTGCCAGCAGCCCCGGGACAGGGAAAGGCTACACCTTC.

The chain combines TRBV9 with TRBJ1-3; D is unclear. The ends were cut back, 0 bases at V and 0 bases at J, with 4 bases in the middle. This CDR3 has 14 residues. Looked up from germline, CDR1 is SGDLS and CDR2 is YYNGEE. The CDR3: CASSVGVSGNTIYF. The CDR3 DNA follows: TGTGCCAGCAGCGTAGGAGTCTCTGGAAACACCATATATTTT.

The rearrangement links TRBV9 to TRBJ1-2; TRBD1 might be the D (6 bases). V lost 5 bases, J lost 5 bases, and 13 bases lay in between. Germline V gene sequence: CDR1 SGDLS, CDR2 YYNGEE. This CDR3 region has 13 residues. CDR3 nucleotides: TGTGCCAGCAGGGCGGTTGGACAGTATGGCTACACCTTC. Translating gives CASRAVGQYGYTF.

The chain has TRBV11-2 and TRBJ2-6, with D perhaps matching TRBD2 (7 bases). The CDR3 length is 18 residues. V was cut by 4 bases and J by 2 bases, with 18 bases left in between. The V gene's germline CDR1 is SGHAT and CDR2 FQNNGV. The CDR3 nucleotides read TGTGCCAGCAGCTCGGACTTGGGGGGGCATACTGGGGCCAACGTCCTGACTTTC. Translated: CASSSDLGGHTGANVLTF.

The V call is TRBV5-1, the J call TRBJ2-1; the D gene is possibly TRBD2 (7 bases). V was shortened by 3 bases and J by 15 bases, with 19 bases between the two germline ends. This CDR3 has 13 residues. Germline CDR1 is SGHRS and CDR2 is YFSETQ. The CDR3 sequence is CASSSEGGRAGFF. Written as DNA, the CDR3 is TGCGCCAGCAGCTCGGAGGGGGGGAGGGCCGGGTTCTTC.

The chain carries TRBV7-8 and TRBJ2-5, with 7 bases aligning to TRBD1. The J call may be in error: the DNA end matches TRBJ2-7 better. Germline V gives CDR1 SGHVS, CDR2 FQNEAQ. The CDR3 loop spans 15 amino acids. The CDR3 sequence: CASSTVWDSSYEQYF. The CDR3, as DNA: TGTGCCAGCAGCACTGTTTGGGACAGTTCCTACGAGCAGTACTTC.

V usage is TRBV9 and J usage is TRBJ2-7; 7 positions match TRBD1. The trim removed 3 bases at V and 2 bases at J, leaving 11 bases unmatched. Germline V gene sequence: CDR1 SGDLS, CDR2 YYNGEE. The CDR3 consists of 16 residues. The CDR3, as DNA: TGTGCCAGCAGCGAGACCGGGACAGCCGGCCCCTACGAGCAGTACTTC. It specifies CASSETGTAGPYEQYF.

The CDR3 is CASSPRAGSRTEAFF. CDR3 in DNA: TGTGCCAGCTCACCACGGGCGGGGAGCCGCACTGAAGCTTTCTTT. This chain links TRBV18 with TRBJ1-1; D uncertain. Germline CDR1 reads KGHSH; CDR2 reads LQKENI. The CDR3 totals 15 residues. Between the trimmed V and J ends, which lost 1 base and 4 bases, there was a span of 13 bases.

This rearrangement joins TRBV6-5 to TRBJ1-5; D is perhaps TRBD1 (6 bases). The CDR3 contains 13 residues. V dropped 6 bases and J dropped 4 bases, with 10 bases sitting between them. Germline V lookup: CDR1 MNHEY, CDR2 SVGAGI. In DNA, the CDR3 is TGTGCCAGCAGCCCGAGGGGGAATCAGCCCCAGCATTTT. It codes for CASSPRGNQPQHF.

The V call is TRBV7-9, the J call TRBJ1-5, with D possibly TRBD1 on 6 matching bases. Germline V gene lookup returns CDR1 SEHNR and CDR2 FQNEAQ (reference sequence). CDR3 length: 15 amino acids. Deletions cut 5 bases from V and 2 bases from J, with 13 bases between. The CDR3 nucleotides are TGTGCCAGCAGCACGACAGGTACGGGCAATCAGCCCCAGCATTTT. It translates to CASSTTGTGNQPQHF.

This sequence joins TRBV5-8 and TRBJ2-3; TRBD2 matches at 11 bases. The trim removed 0 bases at V and 1 base at J, leaving 7 bases unmatched. Germline loops: CDR1 SGHTS, CDR2 YDEGEE. The CDR3 runs to 18 residues. CDR3 loop: CASSLGLAGTTGTDTQYF. DNA for the CDR3: TGTGCCAGCAGCTTGGGACTAGCGGGAACTACCGGCACAGATACGCAGTATTTT. Filled out from reference TRBV5-8 and TRBJ2-3, the complete variable domain reads EAGVTQSPTHLIKTRGQQATLRCSPISGHTSVYWYQQALGLGLQFLLWYDEGEERNRGNFPPRFSGRQFPNYSSELNVNALELEDSALYLCASSLGLAGTTGTDTQYFGPGTRLTVL.

This clone was picked up one time. The chain is built from TRBV6-5 and TRBJ1-5; no clear D gene. Trimming shortened V by 1 base and J by 7 bases, and 11 bases separated the two germline ends. This CDR3 comprises 14 residues. Per the germline V gene, CDR1 is MNHEY and CDR2 is SVGAGI. DNA of the CDR3: TGTGCCAGCAGTTACTGGGCAGGAGGACAGCCCCAGCATTTT. Residues: CASSYWAGGQPQHF.

This clone has more than one count but fewer than ten. The rearrangement uses TRBV30 and TRBJ1-1; the match to TRBD1 covers 7 bases. The J segment lost 0 bases and the V segment lost 6 bases, leaving 13 bases of the junction unmatched. Per germline, CDR1 GTSNPN and CDR2 SVGIG (reference sequence). The CDR3 length is 16 residues. CDR3 coding DNA: TGTGCCTGTCTTGTAGGACAGGCGTCCATGAACACTGAAGCTTTCTTT. Residues: CACLVGQASMNTEAFF.

Concerning this clone: Its ends do not fully match the called genes, so a read error is possible. V usage is TRBV4-1 and J usage is TRBJ2-7, with TRBD2 identical over 7 bases. The V gene's germline CDR1 is MGHRA and CDR2 YSYEKL. This CDR3 is 15 amino acids long. The CDR3 here is CASSQGLAASYGQYF. The CDR3, as DNA: TGCGCCAGCAGCCAAGGGCTAGCGGCCTCCTACGGGCAGTACTTC.

V usage is TRBV6-1 and J usage is TRBJ2-5, with TRBD1 matching 7 bases. V lost 10 bases and J lost 2; bases outside the gene matches: 1. This CDR3 is built from 11 residues. Germline CDR1 reads MNHNS; CDR2 reads SASEGT. As DNA, the CDR3 is TGTGCCACGGGACAGCAAGAGACCCAGTACTTC. This sequence encodes CATGQQETQYF.

This chain connects TRBV5-1 to TRBJ2-1; no firm D call. The length of the CDR3 is 15 residues. V was cut by 0 bases and J by 0 bases, with 7 bases left in between. Germline CDR1 is SGHRS and CDR2 is YFSETQ. The CDR3 coding sequence is TGCGCCAGCAGCTTGGGACTGATCTCCTACAATGAGCAGTTCTTC. Translation gives CASSLGLISYNEQFF.

Notes on this clone: This CDR3 is also generated by other DNA sequences in the sample. The V gene is TRBV4-1, the J gene TRBJ1-1; 7 bases are a match to TRBD1. V lost 1 base and J lost 4; bases outside the gene matches: 9. This CDR3 spans 16 amino acids. Germline V gives CDR1 MGHRA, CDR2 YSYEKL. The CDR3 loop is CASSQGERGRGTEAFF. CDR3 nucleotide sequence: TGCGCCAGCAGCCAAGGGGAAAGGGGGCGGGGCACTGAAGCTTTCTTT.

This chain joins TRBV19 and TRBJ1-2, with a tentative D call TRBD1 (5 bases). This CDR3 spans 17 amino acids. V gave up 4 bases and J gave up 4 bases, with 22 bases separating them. Germline V CDR1 and CDR2: LNHDA, SQIVND (reference sequence). The DNA of the CDR3 is TGTGCCAGTAGTACCACGACTAAATTTGGAGGGACCTATGGCTACACCTTC. It specifies CASSTTTKFGGTYGYTF.